This TCR beta chain derives from a study of T cell responses to AZD1222 COVID-19 vaccine. Study as a whole: Investigators merged groups given second doses at roughly 4 or roughly 12 weeks. General study points: White British people made up most donors, females outnumbered males, and clonal diversity was possibly underestimated. Vaccine-related CD4 TCRs covered spike, predominating at 160-218 and 743-854. In all cases, repertoires were sampled only after the peak T cell response.

Sequenced by immunoSEQ multiplex PCR; TCRdb stores in-frame clones only, minus some. The sample contains about 120,000 clones, about 91% of which appear only once. To note about this clone: The target antigen is unknown.

V was clipped by 4 bases and J by 4 bases; unmatched bases: 10. Per germline, CDR1 SGHKS and CDR2 YYEKEE (reference sequence). The CDR3 sequence is 19 residues long. The specimen was peripheral blood, collected on day 0 of AZD1222 vaccination. The genes are TRBV5-5 and TRBJ2-2, with 16 nucleotides matching TRBD2. The clonotype comes from an adult in good health. CDR3 in amino acids: CASSLRGLAGGGGTGELFF. The CDR3 region has the DNA TGTGCCAGCAGCCTCCGGGGACTAGCGGGAGGGGGCGGCACCGGGGAGCTGTTTTTT.